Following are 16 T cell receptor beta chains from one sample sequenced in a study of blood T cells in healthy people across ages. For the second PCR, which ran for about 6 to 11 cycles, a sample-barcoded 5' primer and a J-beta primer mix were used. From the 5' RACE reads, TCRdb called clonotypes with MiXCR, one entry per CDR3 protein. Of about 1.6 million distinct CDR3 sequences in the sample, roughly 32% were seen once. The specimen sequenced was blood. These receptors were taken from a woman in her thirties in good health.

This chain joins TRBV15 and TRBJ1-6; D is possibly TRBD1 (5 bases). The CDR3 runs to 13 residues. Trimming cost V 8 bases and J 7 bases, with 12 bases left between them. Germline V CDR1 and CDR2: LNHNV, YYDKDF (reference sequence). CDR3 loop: CATSTAGNSPLHF. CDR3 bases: TGTGCCACCTCGACGGCAGGGAATTCACCCCTCCACTTT. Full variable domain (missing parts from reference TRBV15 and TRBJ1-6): DAMVIQNPRYQVTQFGKPVTLSCSQTLNHNVMYWYQQKSSQAPKLLFHYYDKDFNNEADTPDNFQSRRPNTSFCFLDIRSPGLGDTAMYLCATSTAGNSPLHFGNGTRLTVT.

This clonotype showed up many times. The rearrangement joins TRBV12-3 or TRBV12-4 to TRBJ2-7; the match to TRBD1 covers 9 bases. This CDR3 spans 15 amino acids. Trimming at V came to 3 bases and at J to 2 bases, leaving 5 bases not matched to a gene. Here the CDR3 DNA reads TGTGCCAGCAGTTTTACTGGGACAGGGACCTACGAGCAGTACTTC. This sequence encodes CASSFTGTGTYEQYF.

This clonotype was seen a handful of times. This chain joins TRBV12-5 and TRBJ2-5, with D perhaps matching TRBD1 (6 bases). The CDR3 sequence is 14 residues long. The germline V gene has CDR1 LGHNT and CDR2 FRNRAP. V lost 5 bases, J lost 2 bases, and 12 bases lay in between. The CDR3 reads CASGVGHTQETQYF. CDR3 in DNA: TGTGCTAGTGGTGTGGGACATACACAAGAGACCCAGTACTTC.

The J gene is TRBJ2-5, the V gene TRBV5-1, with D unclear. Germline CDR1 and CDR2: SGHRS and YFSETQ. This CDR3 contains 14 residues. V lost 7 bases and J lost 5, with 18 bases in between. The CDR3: CASAPVGASETQYF. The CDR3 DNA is TGCGCCAGCGCCCCAGTGGGCGCTTCGGAGACCCAGTACTTC. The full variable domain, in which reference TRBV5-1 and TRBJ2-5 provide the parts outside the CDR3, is KAGVTQTPRYLIKTRGQQVTLSCSPISGHRSVSWYQQTPGQGLQFLFEYFSETQRNKGNFPGRFSGRQFSNSRSEMNVSTLELGDSALYLCASAPVGASETQYFGPGTRLLVL.

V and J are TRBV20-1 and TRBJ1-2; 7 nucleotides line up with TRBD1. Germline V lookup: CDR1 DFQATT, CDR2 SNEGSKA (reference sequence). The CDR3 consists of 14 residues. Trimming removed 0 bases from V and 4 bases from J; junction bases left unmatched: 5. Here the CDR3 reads CSARDYRGLYGYTF. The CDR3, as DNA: TGCAGTGCTAGAGATTATAGGGGGCTCTATGGCTACACCTTC.

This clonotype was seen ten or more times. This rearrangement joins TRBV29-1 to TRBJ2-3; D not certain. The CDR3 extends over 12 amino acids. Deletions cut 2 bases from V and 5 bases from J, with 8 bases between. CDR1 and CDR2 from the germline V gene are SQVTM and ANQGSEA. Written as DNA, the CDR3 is TGCAGCGTTGAAAAAGGACGAGATACGCAGTATTTT. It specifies CSVEKGRDTQYF.

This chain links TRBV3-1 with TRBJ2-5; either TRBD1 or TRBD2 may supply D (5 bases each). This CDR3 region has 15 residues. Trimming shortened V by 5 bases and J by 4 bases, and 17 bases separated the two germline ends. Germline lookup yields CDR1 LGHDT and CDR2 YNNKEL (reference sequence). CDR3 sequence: CASSIGQPGGETQYF. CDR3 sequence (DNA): TGTGCCAGCAGCATCGGACAACCCGGAGGAGAGACCCAGTACTTC.

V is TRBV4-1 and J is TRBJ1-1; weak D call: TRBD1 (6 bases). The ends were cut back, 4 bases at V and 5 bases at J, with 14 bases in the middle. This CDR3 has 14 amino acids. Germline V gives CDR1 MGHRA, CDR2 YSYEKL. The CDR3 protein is CASSRGQGRTEAFF. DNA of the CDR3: TGCGCCAGCAGCCGGGGGCAGGGGAGAACTGAAGCTTTCTTT.

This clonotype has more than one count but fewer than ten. CDR3 in amino acids: CASSLADGYNEQFF. CDR3 nucleotides: TGCGCCAGCAGCTTGGCGGACGGCTACAATGAGCAGTTCTTC. The chain carries TRBV5-1 and TRBJ2-1; D remains ambiguous. Germline lookup yields CDR1 SGHRS and CDR2 YFSETQ. This CDR3 spans 14 amino acids. V was cut by 0 bases and J by 3 bases, with 7 bases left in between.

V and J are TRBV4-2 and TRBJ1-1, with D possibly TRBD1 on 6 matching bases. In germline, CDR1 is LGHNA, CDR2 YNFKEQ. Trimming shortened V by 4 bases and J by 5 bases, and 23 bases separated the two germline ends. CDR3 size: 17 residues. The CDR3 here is CASSPLFRQASKTEAFF. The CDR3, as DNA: TGTGCCAGCAGCCCGCTATTCCGACAGGCTTCGAAAACTGAAGCTTTCTTT.

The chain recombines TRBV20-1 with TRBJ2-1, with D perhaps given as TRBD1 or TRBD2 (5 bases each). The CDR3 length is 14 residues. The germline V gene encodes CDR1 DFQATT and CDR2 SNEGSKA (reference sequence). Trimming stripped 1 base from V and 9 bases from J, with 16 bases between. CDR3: CSARVRGRFREQFF. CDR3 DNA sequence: TGCAGTGCTAGAGTGAGGGGCCGGTTTCGTGAGCAGTTCTTC.

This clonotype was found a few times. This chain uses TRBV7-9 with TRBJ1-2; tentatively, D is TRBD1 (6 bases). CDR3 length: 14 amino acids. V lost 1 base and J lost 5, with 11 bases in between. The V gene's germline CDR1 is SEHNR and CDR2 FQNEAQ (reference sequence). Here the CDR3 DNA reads TGTGCCAGCAGCTTAGGGACAGAGGGATATGGCTACACCTTC. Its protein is CASSLGTEGYGYTF. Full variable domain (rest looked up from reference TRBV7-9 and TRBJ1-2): DTGVSQNPRHKITKRGQNVTFRCDPISEHNRLYWYRQTLGQGPEFLTYFQNEAQLEKSRLLSDRFSAERPKGSFSTLEIQRTEQGDSAMYLCASSLGTEGYGYTFGSGTRLTVV.

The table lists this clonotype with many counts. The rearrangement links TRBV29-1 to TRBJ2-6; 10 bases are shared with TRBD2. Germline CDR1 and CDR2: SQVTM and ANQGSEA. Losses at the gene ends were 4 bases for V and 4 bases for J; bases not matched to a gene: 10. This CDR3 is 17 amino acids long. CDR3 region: CSVASSGGAVGANVLTF. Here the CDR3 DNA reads TGCAGCGTTGCATCCAGCGGGGGGGCGGTCGGGGCCAACGTCCTGACTTTC. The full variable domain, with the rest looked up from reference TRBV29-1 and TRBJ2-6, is SAVISQKPSRDICQRGTSLTIQCQVDSQVTMMFWYRQQPGQSLTLIATANQGSEATYESGFVIDKFPISRPNLTFSTLTVSNMSPEDSSIYLCSVASSGGAVGANVLTFGAGSRLTVL.

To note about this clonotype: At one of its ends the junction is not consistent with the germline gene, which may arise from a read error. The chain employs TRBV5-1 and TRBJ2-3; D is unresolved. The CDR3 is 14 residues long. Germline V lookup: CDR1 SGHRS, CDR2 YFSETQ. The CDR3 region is CTSSSRTNADTQYF. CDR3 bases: TGCACCAGCAGCTCCCGGACGAATGCAGATACGCAGTATTTT.

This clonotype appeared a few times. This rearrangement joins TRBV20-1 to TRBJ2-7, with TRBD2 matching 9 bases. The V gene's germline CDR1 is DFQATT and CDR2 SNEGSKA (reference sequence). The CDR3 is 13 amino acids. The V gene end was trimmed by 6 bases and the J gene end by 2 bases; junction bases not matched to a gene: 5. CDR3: CSAPGLATYEQYF. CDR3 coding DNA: TGCAGTGCCCCGGGACTAGCCACCTACGAGCAGTACTTC.

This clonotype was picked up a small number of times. Written as DNA, the CDR3 is TGCAGCGTTCCAGGGACAGGGGGTGGCTACACCTTC. It is translated as CSVPGTGGGYTF. The chain links TRBV29-1 to TRBJ1-2; 11 bases match TRBD1. This CDR3 spans 12 amino acids. The germline CDR1 and CDR2 sequences are SQVTM and ANQGSEA. Germline trimming cut 5 bases from V and 7 bases from J; bases unmatched to any gene: 3.